This passage covers 29 T cell receptor beta chains from one sample sequenced in a study of blood T cell repertoires in COVID-19. Clones were sequenced by immunoSEQ multiplex PCR, and TCRdb holds only the in-frame ones, with some missing. Of roughly 130,000 clones listed, around 82% are singletons. Material for sequencing was PBMCs or T cells enriched from blood (not recorded which). Receptors originate from a middle-aged man with acute COVID-19.

J is TRBJ2-2 and V is TRBV6-5; TRBD1 is a possible D gene (6 bases). CDR3 length: 14 amino acids. Trimming left V 6 bases short and J 2 bases short, with 10 bases between. Germline assignment: CDR1 MNHEY and CDR2 SVGAGI. CDR3 coding DNA: TGTGCCAGCAGAGGACAGATAAACACCGGGGAGCTGTTTTTT. Protein product: CASRGQINTGELFF.

The chain has TRBV9 and TRBJ1-6; no clear D. Germline V gives CDR1 SGDLS, CDR2 YYNGEE. V shed 4 bases and J shed 3 bases, with 14 bases lying between them. The CDR3 covers 16 residues. The DNA of the CDR3 is TGTGCCAGCAGCCCCCGGGAGCAGGTCTATAATTCACCCCTCCACTTT. Translation gives CASSPREQVYNSPLHF.

The chain links TRBV7-2 to TRBJ2-5; the D gene is possibly TRBD1 (6 bases). Germline CDR1 is SGHTA and CDR2 is FQGNSA. The CDR3 covers 17 residues. V was pared by 5 bases and J by 5 bases, with 24 bases between. CDR3 nucleotide sequence: TGTGCCAGCAGCCCCACAGGGTCTCATTGGGGATTTGAGACCCAGTACTTC. Protein product: CASSPTGSHWGFETQYF.

This clone showed up just a few times. This chain joins TRBV28 and TRBJ2-3, with a weak D call TRBD1 (6 bases). CDR3 length: 16 amino acids. Trimming pared 5 bases from V and 5 bases from J, leaving 20 bases between. Germline CDR1 is MDHEN and CDR2 is SYDVKM. CDR3 amino acids: CASSPPGHPLRDTQYF. In DNA form, the CDR3 reads TGTGCCAGCAGTCCTCCGGGACACCCTTTAAGAGATACGCAGTATTTT. Together with reference TRBV28 and TRBJ2-3, the CDR3 gives the full variable domain: DVKVTQSSRYLVKRTGEKVFLECVQDMDHENMFWYRQDPGLGLRLIYFSYDVKMKEKGDIPEGYSVSREKKERFSLILESASTNQTSMYLCASSPPGHPLRDTQYFGPGTRLTVL.

This chain links TRBV5-1 with TRBJ2-1; D is undetermined. Germline V gene sequence: CDR1 SGHRS, CDR2 YFSETQ. V was cut by 6 bases and J by 5 bases, with 15 bases left in between. The CDR3 has 14 amino acids. CDR3 nucleotides: TGCGCCAGCAACCTTGCCCTAGGTCACAATGAGCAGTTCTTC. Amino acid sequence: CASNLALGHNEQFF.

This chain uses TRBV11-3 with TRBJ2-3, with a weak D call TRBD2 (5 bases). Deletions cut 5 bases from V and 6 bases from J, with 15 bases between. The CDR3 runs to 14 residues. Germline CDR1 SGHNT, CDR2 YENEEA. CDR3 in DNA: TGTGCCAGCAGCCCCCGAGGACGGAGGGATACGCAGTATTTT. Protein product: CASSPRGRRDTQYF.

This chain links TRBV25-1 with TRBJ2-1; no reliable D call. Trimming pared 2 bases from V and 0 bases from J, leaving 14 bases between. The CDR3 loop spans 17 amino acids. Looked up from germline, CDR1 is MGHDK and CDR2 is SYGVNS. The CDR3 is CASSEAADFSSYNEQFF. The DNA for the CDR3 is TGTGCCAGCAGTGAAGCTGCCGACTTCAGCTCCTACAATGAGCAGTTCTTC.

This sequence joins TRBV9 and TRBJ2-1; TRBD2 agrees at 14 bases. The germline CDR1 and CDR2 sequences are SGDLS and YYNGEE. The CDR3 runs 17 residues. V lost 0 bases, J lost 9 bases, and 8 bases stayed unmatched. In nucleotides, the CDR3 is TGTGCCAGCAGCGTAGATCGAGGACTAGCGGGAGGAGCTGAGCAGTTCTTC. Translation: CASSVDRGLAGGAEQFF.

V and J are TRBV7-8 and TRBJ2-2; 7 bases fit TRBD1. Germline values: CDR1 SGHVS, CDR2 FQNEAQ. The V segment lost 5 bases and the J segment 5 bases; nucleotides outside the gene matches: 11. The CDR3 sequence is 16 residues long. CDR3 protein: CASSPREGASTGELFF. The CDR3 bases are TGTGCCAGCAGCCCACGCGAGGGGGCCTCTACCGGGGAGCTGTTTTTT.

As concerns this clone: No DNA is shown, since the ends of the CDR3 on it are uncertain; the CDR3 is the one TCRdb lists. The chain recombines TRBV5-1 with TRBJ2-1; whether TRBD2, the table's D call, matches the DNA was not checked. Germline CDR1 is SGHRS and CDR2 is YFSETQ. Counting both end residues, the CDR3 totals 14 amino acids. The CDR3 here is CASSSTPSGSEQFF.

The V call is TRBV19, the J call TRBJ1-1, with TRBD1 matching over 8 bases. Germline V gives CDR1 LNHDA, CDR2 SQIVND (reference sequence). The CDR3 totals 22 residues. V was pared by 6 bases and J by 0 bases, with 27 bases of the junction left unmatched. For the CDR3, the DNA is TGTGCCAGTAGGTTTATCCCATCTGGGGACAGGTTGGGCTACAGCTTGAACACTGAAGCTTTCTTT. Translated, it gives CASRFIPSGDRLGYSLNTEAFF.

The chain links TRBV5-4 to TRBJ1-1, with D possibly being TRBD1 (5 bases). V was clipped by 0 bases and J by 3 bases, with 12 bases between them. The germline CDR1 and CDR2 sequences are SGHNT and YYREEE (reference sequence). The CDR3 extends over 15 amino acids. In nucleotides, the CDR3 is TGTGCCAGCAGCTTGGCGGATGCAGGGTACACTGAAGCTTTCTTT. Its translation: CASSLADAGYTEAFF.

The chain has TRBV6-1 and TRBJ2-7, with D unresolved. V was clipped by 0 bases and J by 0 bases, with 12 bases between them. Germline V gene lookup returns CDR1 MNHNS and CDR2 SASEGT. CDR3 length equals 16 residues. CDR3 residues: CASSEAWAGSSYEQYF. CDR3 DNA: TGTGCCAGCAGTGAAGCTTGGGCAGGAAGCTCCTACGAGCAGTACTTC.

The chain carries TRBV18 and TRBJ1-2; D perhaps matches TRBD1 (6 bases). From germline, CDR1 is KGHSH and CDR2 LQKENI. The CDR3 consists of 16 residues. Trimming stripped 1 base from V and 0 bases from J, with 12 bases between. The CDR3 reads CASSPRSTGANYGYTF. The CDR3 coding sequence is TGTGCCAGCTCACCACGCTCGACAGGCGCTAACTATGGCTACACCTTC.

This chain links TRBV7-2 with TRBJ2-7, with D perhaps TRBD2 (6 bases). V was cut by 0 bases and J by 0 bases, with 9 bases left in between. CDR1 SGHTA and CDR2 FQGNSA come from the germline V gene. CDR3 length: 15 residues. CDR3 in DNA: TGTGCCAGCAGCTTAGCGGGAGGCATCTCCTACGAGCAGTACTTC. Protein product: CASSLAGGISYEQYF.

The rearrangement joins TRBV2 to TRBJ1-2, with unresolved D. Trimming took off 3 bases at V and 3 bases at J, with 8 bases between the two ends. Germline loops: CDR1 SNHLY, CDR2 FYNNEI. This CDR3 comprises 13 residues. DNA of the CDR3: TGTGCCAGCAGTGAGTGGCCCCACTATGGCTACACCTTC. It yields the protein CASSEWPHYGYTF.

The chain recombines TRBV15 with TRBJ2-1; possibly TRBD1 for D (6 bases). Germline assignment: CDR1 LNHNV and CDR2 YYDKDF (reference sequence). CDR3 size: 15 residues. The V end was cut by 1 base, the J end by 6 bases, with 13 bases between. The CDR3 nucleotides are TGTGCCACCAGCAGAGTAACTCAGGGGACCAATGAGCAGTTCTTC. Protein: CATSRVTQGTNEQFF.

The chain employs TRBV6-5 and TRBJ2-7; 9 bases are shared with TRBD2. The CDR3 is 15 residues long. The J segment lost 4 bases and the V segment lost 2 bases, leaving 6 bases of the junction unmatched. Per germline, CDR1 MNHEY and CDR2 SVGAGI. This CDR3 is CASSYGREGRYEQYF. In DNA, the CDR3 is TGTGCCAGCAGTTACGGGCGGGAGGGTCGGTACGAGCAGTACTTC.

The chain employs TRBV19 and TRBJ2-7; D might be TRBD2 (6 bases). The V and J ends lost 10 bases and 0 bases respectively, with 16 bases between them. Germline loops: CDR1 LNHDA, CDR2 SQIVND (reference sequence). The CDR3 spans 14 residues. The CDR3 region is CATSRDFSSYEQYF. The CDR3 region has the DNA TGTGCCACCTCGAGGGACTTTAGCTCCTACGAGCAGTACTTC.

This sequence joins TRBV30 and TRBJ1-2, with a possible D match to TRBD1 (5 bases). The CDR3 loop spans 13 amino acids. V lost 0 bases, J lost 9 bases, and 14 bases lay in between. The germline V gene has CDR1 GTSNPN and CDR2 SVGIG (reference sequence). The DNA of the CDR3 is TGTGCCTGGAGTGTACTGGGGCAGGGCCGCTACACCTTC. This encodes CAWSVLGQGRYTF.

The chain is built from TRBV19 and TRBJ2-2; D is perhaps TRBD1 (6 bases). Germline values: CDR1 LNHDA, CDR2 SQIVND (reference sequence). V was trimmed by 3 bases and J by 0 bases, leaving 11 bases between them. This CDR3 has 16 residues. The CDR3 coding sequence is TGTGCCAGTAGTATCCTGGGGGCTGCGAACACCGGGGAGCTGTTTTTT. This translates into CASSILGAANTGELFF.

The chain employs TRBV7-2 and TRBJ2-4; no clear D. CDR3 length: 13 residues. The germline V gene has CDR1 SGHTA and CDR2 FQGNSA. Trimming took off 1 base at V and 3 bases at J, with 4 bases between the two ends. In nucleotides, the CDR3 is TGTGCCAGCAGCTTAGACGGCAAAAACATTCAGTACTTC. It is translated as CASSLDGKNIQYF.

The chain carries TRBV5-4 and TRBJ1-2; D not resolved. Germline values: CDR1 SGHNT, CDR2 YYREEE (reference sequence). The CDR3 is 13 amino acids. The V end lost 3 bases, the J end lost 8 bases, and 14 bases lay between the germline ends. Written as DNA, the CDR3 is TGTGCCAGCAGCTACGACTCTATCGGCGGCTACACCTTC. As protein: CASSYDSIGGYTF.

This clone has a handful of counts. The chain uses TRBV30 and TRBJ1-3, with a possible D match to TRBD1 (6 bases). Germline-derived CDR1 and CDR2 are GTSNPN and SVGIG (reference sequence). The length of the CDR3 is 14 residues. Trimming took off 3 bases at V and 4 bases at J, with 13 bases between the two ends. CDR3 residues: CAWRRQGYGNTIYF. CDR3 nucleotides: TGTGCCTGGAGGAGGCAGGGGTACGGAAACACCATATATTTT.

The chain combines TRBV7-2 with TRBJ1-6; the match to TRBD1 covers 9 bases. Germline CDR1 SGHTA, CDR2 FQGNSA. Trimming at V came to 5 bases and at J to 7 bases, leaving 6 bases not matched to a gene. CDR3 length: 15 amino acids. As DNA, the CDR3 is TGTGCCAGCAGCACAGAACAGGGGGCCAATTCACCCCTCCACTTT. Translation: CASSTEQGANSPLHF.

The chain couples TRBV28 to TRBJ1-5, with TRBD1 as a possible D gene (6 bases). The CDR3 has 16 residues. Germline CDR1 and CDR2: MDHEN and SYDVKM. The V end lost 5 bases, the J end lost 7 bases, and 21 bases lay between the germline ends. This CDR3 is CASSPFLRARGQPQHF. DNA of the CDR3: TGTGCCAGCAGTCCTTTCCTCCGGGCCAGGGGACAGCCCCAGCATTTT.

The chain has TRBV10-3 and TRBJ1-5; weak D call: TRBD1 (5 bases). The germline CDR1 and CDR2 sequences are ENHRY and SYGVKD. The CDR3 sequence is 15 residues long. V was trimmed by 6 bases and J by 2 bases, leaving 14 bases between them. The CDR3 sequence is CAISGQGGGNQPQHF. The CDR3 bases are TGTGCCATCAGCGGCCAGGGAGGGGGCAATCAGCCCCAGCATTTT.

This clone occurred once. The chain is built from TRBV28 and TRBJ2-7; maybe TRBD1 (6 bases). The germline V gene encodes CDR1 MDHEN and CDR2 SYDVKM. The CDR3 totals 13 residues. V was clipped by 5 bases and J by 0 bases, with 8 bases between them. CDR3 sequence reads: CASSRDTSYEQYF. In nucleotides, the CDR3 is TGTGCCAGCAGTAGGGACACCTCCTACGAGCAGTACTTC. The complete variable domain, with remaining parts taken from reference TRBV28 and TRBJ2-7, reads DVKVTQSSRYLVKRTGEKVFLECVQDMDHENMFWYRQDPGLGLRLIYFSYDVKMKEKGDIPEGYSVSREKKERFSLILESASTNQTSMYLCASSRDTSYEQYFGPGTRLTVT.

The rearrangement uses TRBV3-1 (or the pseudogene TRBV3-2) and TRBJ2-1; 10 bases are shared with TRBD2. Per the germline V gene, CDR1 is LGHDT and CDR2 is YNNKEL (reference sequence). J lost 7 bases, V lost 0 bases, and 12 bases had no gene match. This CDR3 region has 18 residues. The CDR3 sequence is CASSQEAGSGGSGNEQFF. In DNA, the CDR3 is TGTGCCAGCAGCCAAGAAGCGGGTAGCGGGGGGTCTGGGAATGAGCAGTTCTTC.